This record looks at one TCR beta chain sequence and its context. The antigen is undetermined. V shed 7 bases and J shed 10 bases, with 8 bases lying between them. The V gene's germline CDR1 is SQVTM and CDR2 ANQGSEA. This CDR3 is built from 9 residues. This entry is derived from a study of Graves' ophthalmopathy and Graves' hyperthyroidism. General study results and limits: In blood, most expanded thyroid clonotypes above 0.001 frequency were also detected.

Amplifying from RNA transcripts, the study obtained TCR beta CDR3 regions. HTBI primers served in a first-round RT-PCR, which a second-round multiplex PCR followed. Each CDR3 protein is one row after TCRdb ran MiXCR on the multiplex PCR reads. The sample lists around 660,000 distinct CDR3 sequences, under 50% seen once, with roughly 3% in the top ten. The V call is TRBV29-1, the J call TRBJ2-1, with D possibly being TRBD1 or TRBD2 (5 bases each). Sequences were obtained from peripheral blood. The origin of this receptor is an adult man with Graves' ophthalmopathy. CDR3 in amino acids: CSAGAEQFF. CDR3 bases: TGCAGCGCCGGGGCCGAGCAGTTCTTC.